These T cell receptor beta chains were read from a single sample in a study of T cell responses to AZD1222 COVID-19 vaccine. The protocol was immunoSEQ multiplex PCR, while the TCRdb copy is restricted to in-frame clones and leaves out a portion. This sample has roughly 58,000 clones, with approximately 85% found just once. The sample here was peripheral blood, taken on day 0 of MenACWY control vaccination. The receptors derive from an adult in good health. CDR3s include the opening cysteine and the closing phenylalanine or tryptophan. Fields, in order: V gene, D gene, J gene, clone size, CDR3 DNA, CDR3 protein. D genes are given only for firm matches. Expanded clones get a size class; other rows say once, few or many, or leave the size out.

>TRBV5-6|TRBD2|TRBJ2-7|once
TGTGCCAGCAGCTCGGGGGGGTCCTACGAGCAGTACTTC
CASSSGGSYEQYF
>TRBV28|TRBD1|TRBJ1-5|once
TGTGCCACGACAGGGCTCGCAAAGCCCCAGCATTTT
CATTGLAKPQHF
>TRBV6-1|NA|TRBJ1-2|NA
TGTGCCAGCAGTGAAAGGCATGATGGCTACACCTTC
CASSERHDGYTF
>TRBV5-1|NA|TRBJ1-1|NA
TGCGCCAGCAGCACCGGGGCCCTAGCGAACACTGAAGCTTTCTTT
CASSTGALANTEAFF
>TRBV28|NA|TRBJ1-2|NA
TGTGCCAGCAACCCTGGGGGGGGAAACTATGGCTACACCTTC
CASNPGGGNYGYTF
>TRBV6-5|TRBD1|TRBJ2-1|NA
TGTGCCAGCAGTTACCGGGGACAGGGTGGCGATGAGCAGTTCTTC
CASSYRGQGGDEQFF
>TRBV5-6|NA|TRBJ2-2|NA
TGTGCCAGCAGCCTTGGGACCAGAACCGGGGAGCTGTTTTTT
CASSLGTRTGELFF
>TRBV30|TRBD2|TRBJ2-5|NA
TGTGCCTGGAGTGTACTAGCGGGAGAGACCCAGTACTTC
CAWSVLAGETQYF
>TRBV15|NA|TRBJ1-1|once
TGTGCCACCAGCAGAGATCTGGAGAACACTGAAGCTTTCTTT
CATSRDLENTEAFF
>TRBV4-3|TRBD2|TRBJ2-2|few
TGCGCCAGCAGCCAAGAACCCCCGGGAGGTTTGGGGGAGCTGTTTTTT
CASSQEPPGGLGELFF
>TRBV11-2|NA|TRBJ2-3|once
TGTGCCAGCAGTGGGTGGGGGGGCACAGATACGCAGTATTTT
CASSGWGGTDTQYF
>TRBV12-3/TRBV12-4|NA|TRBJ2-7|few
TGTGCCAGCAGTTTAGAACATTCCTACGAGCAGTACTTC
CASSLEHSYEQYF
>TRBV5-1|TRBD2|TRBJ2-3|NA
TGCGCCAGCAGTCCCATGGGACTAGCGGGCGATACGCAGTATTTT
CASSPMGLAGDTQYF
>TRBV28|TRBD1|TRBJ1-1|NA
TGTGCCAGCACAGGCGGGACAGGGCGCACTGAAGCTTTCTTT
CASTGGTGRTEAFF
>TRBV15|NA|TRBJ2-6|NA
TGTGCCACCAGCCCAAGAAGGGGTACTGGGGCCAACGTCCTGACTTTC
CATSPRRGTGANVLTF